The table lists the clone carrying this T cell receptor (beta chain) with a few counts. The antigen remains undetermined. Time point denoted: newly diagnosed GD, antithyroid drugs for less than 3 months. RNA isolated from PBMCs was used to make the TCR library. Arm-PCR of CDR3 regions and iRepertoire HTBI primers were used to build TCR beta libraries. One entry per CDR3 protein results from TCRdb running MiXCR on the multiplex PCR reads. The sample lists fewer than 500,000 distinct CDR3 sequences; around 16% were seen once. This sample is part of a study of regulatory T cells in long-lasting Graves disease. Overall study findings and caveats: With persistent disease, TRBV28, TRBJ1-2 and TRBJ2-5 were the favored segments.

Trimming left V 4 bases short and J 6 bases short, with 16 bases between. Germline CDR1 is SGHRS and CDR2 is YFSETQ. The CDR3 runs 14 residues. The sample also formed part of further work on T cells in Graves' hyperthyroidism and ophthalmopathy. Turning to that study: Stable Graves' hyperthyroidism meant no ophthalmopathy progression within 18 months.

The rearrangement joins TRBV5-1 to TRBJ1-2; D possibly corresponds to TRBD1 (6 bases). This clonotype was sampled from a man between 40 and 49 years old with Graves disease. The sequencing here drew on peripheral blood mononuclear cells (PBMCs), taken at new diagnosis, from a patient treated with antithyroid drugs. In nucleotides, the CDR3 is TGCGCCAGCAGCCTTCCCGGGGGGGCAAATGGCTACACCTTC. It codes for CASSLPGGANGYTF.